Each of the 7 T cell receptor beta chains below was sequenced from the same sample in a study of cytomegalovirus exposure and HLA in healthy donors. PCR primers comprised 60 Vbeta and 13 Jbeta primers. Using immunoSEQ multiplex PCR, the repertoire was profiled, and TCRdb retains in-frame clones only, with some absent. Of fewer than 200,000 clones listed, roughly 84% were seen once; the top ten hold about 1.6%. Sequencing was carried out using PBMCs. Source of these receptors: a male donor in good health and CMV-seronegative.

The gene calls are TRBV7-6 and TRBJ2-2, with D maybe TRBD2 (5 bases). The length of the CDR3 is 13 residues. Trimming left V 5 bases short and J 3 bases short, with 7 bases between. Germline-derived CDR1 and CDR2 are SGHVS and FNYEAQ. CDR3 DNA sequence: TGTGCCAGCAGCCGGGATGACACCGGGGAGCTGTTTTTT. Amino acids: CASSRDDTGELFF.

The chain joins TRBV28 to TRBJ1-1; 7 positions agree with TRBD1. The CDR3 consists of 17 residues. V was clipped by 8 bases and J by 3 bases; unmatched bases: 18. CDR1 is MDHEN, CDR2 SYDVKM, per germline. The CDR3 DNA reads TGTGCCAGCTCTCAGTTTTTCTCTACAGGGGAGGACACTGAAGCTTTCTTT. It translates to CASSQFFSTGEDTEAFF. The full variable domain, with the rest looked up from reference TRBV28 and TRBJ1-1, is DVKVTQSSRYLVKRTGEKVFLECVQDMDHENMFWYRQDPGLGLRLIYFSYDVKMKEKGDIPEGYSVSREKKERFSLILESASTNQTSMYLCASSQFFSTGEDTEAFFGQGTRLTVV.

This clone was recorded a few times. This chain links TRBV5-1 with TRBJ1-1; 9 bases agree with TRBD1. Looked up from germline, CDR1 is SGHRS and CDR2 is YFSETQ. The CDR3 sequence is 15 residues long. V shed 2 bases, J shed 2 bases, and the junction held 4 bases outside the gene matches. Here the CDR3 reads CASSLQGAGNTEAFF. In DNA form, the CDR3 reads TGCGCCAGCAGCTTACAGGGGGCTGGAAACACTGAAGCTTTCTTT.

The CDR3 DNA follows: TGTGCCAGCAGCTCGACAGTGAACACTGAAGCTTTCTTT. It codes for CASSSTVNTEAFF. The chain employs TRBV6-6 and TRBJ1-1; tentatively, D is TRBD1 (5 bases). The CDR3 length is 13 residues. The germline gives CDR1 MNHNY, CDR2 SVGAGI (reference sequence). The V and J ends lost 6 bases and 0 bases respectively, with 8 bases between them.

The sample holds one count of this clone. This sequence joins TRBV21-1 and TRBJ2-1; TRBD2 reflects the table's D call only, with no check against the DNA. TRBV21-1 is flagged as a pseudogene. The CDR3 is 11 residues long. The DNA for the CDR3 is TGTGCCAGCAGCACTAGAAATGAGCAGTTCTTC. Its protein product is CASSTRNEQFF.

The rearrangement links TRBV9 to TRBJ2-5; 8 bases match TRBD2. This CDR3 is built from 15 residues. Germline V gene data show CDR1 as SGDLS and CDR2 as YYNGEE. V dropped 0 bases and J dropped 5; count of bases not matched to a gene: 6. The CDR3 coding sequence is TGTGCCAGCAGCGTAGACGGGGGGGCTAGGGAGACCCAGTACTTC. This gives the protein CASSVDGGARETQYF.

This clone was recorded a few times. The chain combines TRBV10-3 with TRBJ2-1, with 9 bases fitting TRBD2. Germline V gives CDR1 ENHRY, CDR2 SYGVKD. V was clipped by 9 bases and J by 6 bases; unmatched bases: 12. The CDR3 sequence is 15 residues long. The CDR3: CAMAAPGTSRNEQFF. In DNA form, the CDR3 reads TGTGCCATGGCGGCCCCCGGGACTAGCCGCAATGAGCAGTTCTTC.